A single TCR beta chain is shown here with its context. Assay: immunoSEQ multiplex PCR; the TCRdb copy retains only in-frame clones and omits some. The table records approximately 140,000 clones, roughly 90% of them present only once. The sample is drawn from a study of T cell responses to AZD1222 COVID-19 vaccine. The CDR3 contains 15 residues. The germline V and J ends were trimmed by 4 bases and 8 bases, with 20 bases remaining between them. CDR1 is LNHDA and CDR2 is SQIVND in the germline V gene (reference sequence). The chain joins TRBV19 to TRBJ1-2, with D possibly matching TRBD1 (5 bases). This clonotype was sampled from an adult in good health. Sequenced material: peripheral blood, taken on day 0 of AZD1222 vaccination. CDR3 residues: CASSSDSVYFLGYTF. The CDR3 DNA reads as TGTGCCAGTAGTAGCGACAGCGTTTATTTTTTGGGCTACACCTTC.